This entry lists 21 T cell receptor beta chains sequenced from one sample in a study of spatial heterogeneity in lung cancer. TCRdb redid the calling of the 5' RACE reads with MiXCR, one entry per CDR3 protein. This table has 82,000 or so distinct CDR3 sequences, around 12% appearing once. Time point defined: sample taken at primary tumor resection. Unsorted samples of tumor, nontumor lung or frozen PBMC had their whole RNA sequenced. This material consisted of PBMCs, taken at surgery. Receptors were obtained from a male donor with early-stage non-small cell lung cancer.

This clonotype was picked up a small number of times. V is TRBV7-9 and J is TRBJ1-1, with no clear D. The V gene's germline CDR1 is SEHNR and CDR2 FQNEAQ (reference sequence). Between the trimmed V and J ends, which lost 4 bases and 3 bases, there was a span of 12 bases. CDR3 length: 14 residues. The CDR3 DNA reads TGTGCCAGCAGCTCTCGCGTCGGGGACACTGAAGCTTTCTTT. Its translation: CASSSRVGDTEAFF. Full variable domain (missing parts from reference TRBV7-9 and TRBJ1-1): DTGVSQNPRHKITKRGQNVTFRCDPISEHNRLYWYRQTLGQGPEFLTYFQNEAQLEKSRLLSDRFSAERPKGSFSTLEIQRTEQGDSAMYLCASSSRVGDTEAFFGQGTRLTVV.

Remarks on this clonotype: A much larger clone is a single base away; this may be a read error. V is TRBV4-2 and J is TRBJ2-1; a possible D gene is TRBD2 (6 bases). Germline CDR1 LGHNA, CDR2 YNFKEQ. V was cut by 4 bases and J by 13 bases, with 20 bases left in between. The CDR3 totals 14 residues. The CDR3 reads CASSLESSVSDQFF. The CDR3 region has the DNA TGTGCCAGCAGCCTCGAATCTAGCGTGTCTGATCAGTTCTTC.

This clonotype has ten or more counts. The chain links TRBV29-1 to TRBJ1-3; the D gene is possibly TRBD1 (5 bases). V was trimmed by 4 bases and J by 3 bases, leaving 10 bases between them. CDR1 is SQVTM, CDR2 ANQGSEA, per germline. The CDR3 loop spans 13 amino acids. The CDR3 coding sequence is TGCAGCGTTGGCCGCAGGGATGGAAACACCATATATTTT. It translates to CSVGRRDGNTIYF.

The CDR3, as DNA: TGCGCCAGCAGCCAAGATCTTACTAGCTCGAAAATTAATGAGCAGTTCTTC. This gives the protein CASSQDLTSSKINEQFF. The chain links TRBV4-1 to TRBJ2-1; maybe TRBD2 (6 bases). The CDR3 covers 17 residues. Trimming left V 0 bases short and J 7 bases short, with 19 bases between. CDR1 is MGHRA, CDR2 YSYEKL, per germline.

This clonotype was detected only a few times. The rearrangement links TRBV5-1 to TRBJ2-5, with D maybe TRBD2 (7 bases). Germline assignment: CDR1 SGHRS and CDR2 YFSETQ. This CDR3 is built from 14 residues. Trimming removed 4 bases at V and 5 bases at J, with 15 bases between. CDR3 residues: CASSGGGAEETQYF. The CDR3 region has the DNA TGCGCCAGCAGCGGCGGGGGCGCGGAGGAGACCCAGTACTTC. The variable domain in full, with the rest retrieved from reference TRBV5-1 and TRBJ2-5, is KAGVTQTPRYLIKTRGQQVTLSCSPISGHRSVSWYQQTPGQGLQFLFEYFSETQRNKGNFPGRFSGRQFSNSRSEMNVSTLELGDSALYLCASSGGGAEETQYFGPGTRLLVL.

This clonotype was detected a few times. The gene calls are TRBV11-2 and TRBJ1-1; the D gene is possibly TRBD1 (5 bases). Trimming pared 5 bases from V and 7 bases from J, leaving 11 bases between. This CDR3 is built from 12 residues. Germline CDR1 and CDR2: SGHAT and FQNNGV. The CDR3 bases are TGTGCCAGCAGCCCAGGGTACCTTGAAGCTTTCTTT. This codes for CASSPGYLEAFF.

The V gene is TRBV6-5, the J gene TRBJ2-7, with TRBD1 identical over 12 bases. The CDR3 is 17 amino acids. Germline-derived CDR1 and CDR2 are MNHEY and SVGAGI. Losses at the gene ends were 1 base for V and 5 bases for J; bases not matched to a gene: 9. The CDR3 bases are TGTGCCAGCAGTTACTTCCCGCCGGGACAGGGGGCCCACGAGCAGTACTTC. Translating gives CASSYFPPGQGAHEQYF.

This clonotype was counted only a few times. The chain is built from TRBV2 and TRBJ2-1, with 16 nucleotides matching TRBD2. The CDR3 covers 17 residues. The germline V gene encodes CDR1 SNHLY and CDR2 FYNNEI. Trimming took 7 bases from V and 9 from J; bases not matched to a gene: 12. The CDR3 DNA reads TGTGCCAGCACTTCACACCCGGGACTAGCGGGAGGGAGTGAGCAGTTCTTC. Protein product: CASTSHPGLAGGSEQFF.

Only a few counts were recorded for this clonotype. The V call is TRBV7-9, the J call TRBJ2-1; D might be TRBD1 (5 bases). The CDR3 has 19 residues. CDR1 SEHNR and CDR2 FQNEAQ come from the germline V gene (reference sequence). Trimming stripped 5 bases from V and 0 bases from J, with 23 bases between. CDR3 amino acids: CASSPNRFDWSSSYNEQFF. CDR3 DNA: TGTGCCAGCAGCCCGAACAGGTTTGACTGGTCAAGCTCCTACAATGAGCAGTTCTTC.

This clonotype was observed a handful of times. The rearrangement joins TRBV7-9 to TRBJ2-3; 14 bases agree with TRBD2. V lost 5 bases and J lost 2; bases outside the gene matches: 9. This CDR3 spans 18 amino acids. Per the germline V gene, CDR1 is SEHNR and CDR2 is FQNEAQ (reference sequence). CDR3 sequence reads: CASSPGTSGSQYTDTQYF. CDR3 DNA: TGTGCCAGCAGCCCCGGGACTAGCGGGAGTCAATACACAGATACGCAGTATTTT.

The chain uses TRBV29-1 and TRBJ1-1, with D possibly matching TRBD1 (6 bases). The CDR3 has 16 residues. With 6 bases removed from V and 1 base from J, the gap between germline ends came to 21 bases. Germline V CDR1 and CDR2: SQVTM, ANQGSEA. The CDR3 is CSVVYTKGGSNTEAFF. DNA of the CDR3: TGCAGCGTCGTATATACGAAGGGGGGCTCGAACACTGAAGCTTTCTTT. Variable domain in full (rest from reference TRBV29-1 and TRBJ1-1): SAVISQKPSRDICQRGTSLTIQCQVDSQVTMMFWYRQQPGQSLTLIATANQGSEATYESGFVIDKFPISRPNLTFSTLTVSNMSPEDSSIYLCSVVYTKGGSNTEAFFGQGTRLTVV.

The genes are TRBV5-6 and TRBJ1-4; D unresolved. Germline V gene data show CDR1 as SGHDT and CDR2 as YYEEEE. V lost 0 bases and J 8 bases, leaving 5 bases between the germline ends. CDR3 length: 12 amino acids. The DNA of the CDR3 is TGTGCCAGCAGCTTGGTAGGAGAAAAACTGTTTTTT. Translated: CASSLVGEKLFF.

This clonotype was counted only a few times. The V gene is TRBV29-1, the J gene TRBJ2-7; TRBD1 aligns across 7 bases. This CDR3 is 13 amino acids long. V lost 6 bases to trimming and J lost 2 bases; unmatched junction nucleotides: 7. Germline loops: CDR1 SQVTM, CDR2 ANQGSEA. The CDR3 sequence: CSVFAGQAYEQYF. For the CDR3, the DNA is TGCAGCGTATTCGCTGGACAGGCCTACGAGCAGTACTTC.

In this sample, this clonotype turned up a few times. The J gene is TRBJ2-3, the V gene TRBV6-1, with D perhaps matching TRBD1 (5 bases). Germline CDR1 MNHNS, CDR2 SASEGT. CDR3 length equals 14 residues. Trimming shortened V by 7 bases and J by 0 bases, and 11 bases separated the two germline ends. CDR3 amino acids: CASILDSSTDTQYF. In DNA form, the CDR3 reads TGTGCCAGCATTTTAGACAGCAGCACAGATACGCAGTATTTT.

The rearrangement uses TRBV12-3 or TRBV12-4 and TRBJ2-2; 9 bases agree with TRBD2. V dropped 5 bases and J dropped 4; count of bases not matched to a gene: 5. The CDR3 length is 15 residues. DNA for the CDR3: TGTGCCAGCAGTCAGCGGGAGGTTCCCACCGGGGAGCTGTTTTTT. It codes for CASSQREVPTGELFF.

The chain has TRBV7-2 and TRBJ2-5; TRBD2 matches 7 bases. Looked up from germline, CDR1 is SGHTA and CDR2 is FQGNSA. J lost 1 base, V lost 1 base, and 9 bases had no gene match. This CDR3 has 17 residues. The CDR3 bases are TGTGCCAGCAGCTTAGGAAAAACTAGCGTTCTCCAAGAGACCCAGTACTTC. This translates into CASSLGKTSVLQETQYF.

The chain recombines TRBV29-1 with TRBJ1-3; D not resolved. The germline V and J ends were trimmed by 5 bases and 0 bases, with 8 bases remaining between them. The germline V gene encodes CDR1 SQVTM and CDR2 ANQGSEA. The CDR3 loop spans 13 amino acids. CDR3 protein: CSVRSHSGNTIYF. Written as DNA, the CDR3 is TGCAGCGTTAGGTCACACTCTGGAAACACCATATATTTT.

The genes are TRBV14 and TRBJ1-5; 8 nucleotides line up with TRBD1. After removal of 4 bases from V and 4 bases from J, the junction contained 12 bases not matched to a gene. Germline V gene lookup returns CDR1 SGHDN and CDR2 FVKESK. This CDR3 spans 17 amino acids. CDR3 amino acids: CASSPTTGAPRNQPQHF. For the CDR3, the DNA is TGTGCCAGCAGCCCCACGACAGGGGCTCCTCGGAATCAGCCCCAGCATTTT.

The gene calls are TRBV19 and TRBJ2-7; D unresolved. Between the trimmed V and J ends, which lost 4 bases and 2 bases, there was a span of 12 bases. The CDR3 loop spans 14 amino acids. CDR1 is LNHDA and CDR2 is SQIVND in the germline V gene (reference sequence). The CDR3 loop is CASSKSEPPYEQYF. CDR3 DNA: TGTGCCAGTAGTAAAAGCGAACCCCCCTACGAGCAGTACTTC.

This clonotype appeared a few times. The CDR3 spells CASNKEFSEQYF. CDR3 in DNA: TGTGCCAGCAATAAGGAGTTTTCGGAGCAGTACTTC. The gene calls are TRBV6-2 or TRBV6-3 and TRBJ2-7; D call uncertain. Between the trimmed V and J ends, which lost 7 bases and 7 bases, there was a span of 14 bases. The CDR3 runs 12 residues. Germline V gene data show CDR1 as MNHEY and CDR2 as SVGEGT.

The table lists this clonotype with many counts. The genes are TRBV11-2 and TRBJ2-7; D is tentatively TRBD1 or TRBD2 (6 bases each). The length of the CDR3 is 14 residues. The V end was cut by 1 base, the J end by 6 bases, with 13 bases between. CDR1 is SGHAT, CDR2 FQNNGV, per germline. The CDR3 DNA is TGTGCCAGCAGCTTAGGGACGGGGGCGAGCGAGCAGTACTTC. This gives the protein CASSLGTGASEQYF.